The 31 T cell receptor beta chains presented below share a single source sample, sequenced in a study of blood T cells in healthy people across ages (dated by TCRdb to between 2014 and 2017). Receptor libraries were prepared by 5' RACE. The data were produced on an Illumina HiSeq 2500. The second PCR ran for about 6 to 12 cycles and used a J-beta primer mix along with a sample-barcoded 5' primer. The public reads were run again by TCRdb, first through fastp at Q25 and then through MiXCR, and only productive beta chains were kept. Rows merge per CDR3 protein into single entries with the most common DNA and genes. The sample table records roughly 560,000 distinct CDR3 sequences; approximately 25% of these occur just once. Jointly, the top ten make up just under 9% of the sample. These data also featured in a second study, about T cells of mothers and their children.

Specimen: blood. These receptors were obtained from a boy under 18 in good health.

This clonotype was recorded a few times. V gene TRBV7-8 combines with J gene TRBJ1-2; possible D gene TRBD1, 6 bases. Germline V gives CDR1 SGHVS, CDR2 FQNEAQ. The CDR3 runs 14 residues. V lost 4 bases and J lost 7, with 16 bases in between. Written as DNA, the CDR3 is TGTGCCAGCAGCTCCCTTAACAGGGTCCTTGGCTACACCTTC. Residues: CASSSLNRVLGYTF.

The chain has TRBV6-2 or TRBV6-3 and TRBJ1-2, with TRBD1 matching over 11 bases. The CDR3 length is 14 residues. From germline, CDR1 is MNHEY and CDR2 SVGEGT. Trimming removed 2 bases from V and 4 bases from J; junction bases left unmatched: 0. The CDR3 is CASSYGTGGYGYTF. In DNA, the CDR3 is TGTGCCAGCAGTTACGGGACAGGGGGCTATGGCTACACCTTC.

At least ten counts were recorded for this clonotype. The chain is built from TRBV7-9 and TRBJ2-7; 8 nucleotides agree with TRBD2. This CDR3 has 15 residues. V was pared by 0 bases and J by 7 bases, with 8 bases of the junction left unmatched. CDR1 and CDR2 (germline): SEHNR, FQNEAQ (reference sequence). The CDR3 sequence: CASSLAESGSNEQYF. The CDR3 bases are TGTGCCAGCAGCTTAGCGGAGAGCGGGAGTAATGAGCAGTACTTC.

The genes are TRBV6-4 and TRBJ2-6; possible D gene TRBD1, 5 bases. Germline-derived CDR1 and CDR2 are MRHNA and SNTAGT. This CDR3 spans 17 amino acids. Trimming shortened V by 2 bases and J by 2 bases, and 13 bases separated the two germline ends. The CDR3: CASSDPTQGAGANVLTF. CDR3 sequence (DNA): TGTGCCAGCAGTGACCCGACGCAGGGTGCTGGGGCCAACGTCCTGACTTTC.

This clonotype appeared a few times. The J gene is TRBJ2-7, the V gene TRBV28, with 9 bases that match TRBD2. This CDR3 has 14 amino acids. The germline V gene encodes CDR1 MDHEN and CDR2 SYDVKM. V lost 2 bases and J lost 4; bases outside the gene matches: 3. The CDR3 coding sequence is TGTGCCAGCAGTTTAGCGGGAGGGGGGTACGAGCAGTACTTC. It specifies CASSLAGGGYEQYF.

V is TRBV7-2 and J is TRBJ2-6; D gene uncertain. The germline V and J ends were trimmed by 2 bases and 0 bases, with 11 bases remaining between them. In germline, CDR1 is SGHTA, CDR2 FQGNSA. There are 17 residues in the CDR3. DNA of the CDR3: TGTGCCAGCAGCTTAACCCCAATGGCCTCTGGGGCCAACGTCCTGACTTTC. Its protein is CASSLTPMASGANVLTF.

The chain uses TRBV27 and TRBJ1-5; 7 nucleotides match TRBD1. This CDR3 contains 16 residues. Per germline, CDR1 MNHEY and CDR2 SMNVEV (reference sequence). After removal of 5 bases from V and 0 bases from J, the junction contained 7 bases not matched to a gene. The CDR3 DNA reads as TGTGCCAGCAGTACTTACGGGACAGCTAGCAATCAGCCCCAGCATTTT. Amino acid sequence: CASSTYGTASNQPQHF.

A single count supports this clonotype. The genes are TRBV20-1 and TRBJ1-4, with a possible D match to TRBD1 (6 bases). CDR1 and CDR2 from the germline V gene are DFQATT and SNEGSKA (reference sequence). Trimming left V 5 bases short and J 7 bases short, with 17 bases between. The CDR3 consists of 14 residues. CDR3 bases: TGCAGTGCTCCACGGACAGAATCCGGTGAAAAACTGTTTTTT. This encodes CSAPRTESGEKLFF.

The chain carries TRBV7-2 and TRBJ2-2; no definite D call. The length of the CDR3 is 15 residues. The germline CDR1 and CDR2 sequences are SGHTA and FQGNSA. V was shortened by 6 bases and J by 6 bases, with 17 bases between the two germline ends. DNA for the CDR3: TGTGCCAGCAGGAACAAGGGAATTTGGCCCGGGGAGCTGTTTTTT. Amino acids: CASRNKGIWPGELFF.

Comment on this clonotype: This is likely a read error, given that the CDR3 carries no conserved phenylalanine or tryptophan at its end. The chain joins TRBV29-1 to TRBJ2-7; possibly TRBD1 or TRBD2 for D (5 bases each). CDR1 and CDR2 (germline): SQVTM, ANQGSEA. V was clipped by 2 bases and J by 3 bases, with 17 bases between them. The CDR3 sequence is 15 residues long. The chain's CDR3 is CSVERPEGRGYEQYS. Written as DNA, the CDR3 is TGCAGCGTTGAAAGGCCAGAGGGTAGGGGCTACGAGCAGTACTCC.

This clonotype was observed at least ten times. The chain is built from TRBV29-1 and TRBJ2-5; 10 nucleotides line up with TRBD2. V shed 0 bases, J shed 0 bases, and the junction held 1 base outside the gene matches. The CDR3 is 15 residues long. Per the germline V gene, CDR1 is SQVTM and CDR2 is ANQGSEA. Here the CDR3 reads CSVEDSGRYQETQYF. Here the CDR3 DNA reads TGCAGCGTTGAAGATAGCGGGAGGTACCAAGAGACCCAGTACTTC.

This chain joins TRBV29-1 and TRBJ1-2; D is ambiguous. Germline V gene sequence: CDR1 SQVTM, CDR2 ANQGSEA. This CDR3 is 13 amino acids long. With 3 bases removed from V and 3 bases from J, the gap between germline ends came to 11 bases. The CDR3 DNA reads TGCAGCGTTGAGGTGTCGGGGTACTATGGCTACACCTTC. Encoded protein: CSVEVSGYYGYTF.

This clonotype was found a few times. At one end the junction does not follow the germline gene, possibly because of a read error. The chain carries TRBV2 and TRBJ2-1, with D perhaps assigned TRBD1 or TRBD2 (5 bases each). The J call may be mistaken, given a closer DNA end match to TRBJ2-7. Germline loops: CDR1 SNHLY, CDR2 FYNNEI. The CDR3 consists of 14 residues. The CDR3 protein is CACSVGPGPYEQYF. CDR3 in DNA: TGTGCCTGCAGTGTGGGACCTGGGCCCTACGAGCAGTACTTC.

CDR3 DNA sequence: TGCAGCGTTGGGAGGACAGGGTTGGAGACCCAGTACTTC. This gives the protein CSVGRTGLETQYF. The chain couples TRBV29-1 to TRBJ2-5; 8 nucleotides agree with TRBD1. This CDR3 region has 13 residues. Germline trimming cut 4 bases from V and 5 bases from J; bases unmatched to any gene: 6. Germline V gene lookup returns CDR1 SQVTM and CDR2 ANQGSEA.

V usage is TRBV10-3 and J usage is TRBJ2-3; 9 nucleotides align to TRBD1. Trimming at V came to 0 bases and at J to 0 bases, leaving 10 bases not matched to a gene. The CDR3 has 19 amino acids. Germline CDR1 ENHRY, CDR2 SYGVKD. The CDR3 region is CAISESTPGQGRSTDTQYF. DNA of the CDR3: TGTGCCATCAGTGAGTCGACCCCGGGACAGGGTCGGAGCACAGATACGCAGTATTTT.

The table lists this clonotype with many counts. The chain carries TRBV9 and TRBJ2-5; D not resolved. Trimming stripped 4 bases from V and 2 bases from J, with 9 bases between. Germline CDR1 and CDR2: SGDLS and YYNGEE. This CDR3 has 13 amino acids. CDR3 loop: CASSKRLQETQYF. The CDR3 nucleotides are TGTGCCAGCAGCAAACGGCTTCAAGAGACCCAGTACTTC.

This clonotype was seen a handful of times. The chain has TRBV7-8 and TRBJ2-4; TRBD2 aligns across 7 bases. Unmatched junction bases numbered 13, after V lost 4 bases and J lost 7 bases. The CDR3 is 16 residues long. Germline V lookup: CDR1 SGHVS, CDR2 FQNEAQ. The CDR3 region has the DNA TGTGCCAGCAGCTCCCAAAGCGGGGTTTCGAGCAACATTCAGTACTTC. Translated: CASSSQSGVSSNIQYF.

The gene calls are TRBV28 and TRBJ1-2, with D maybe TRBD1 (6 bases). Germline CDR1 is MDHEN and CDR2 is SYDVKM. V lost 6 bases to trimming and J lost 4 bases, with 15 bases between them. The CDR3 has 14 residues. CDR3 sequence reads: CASSRGQLPYGYTF. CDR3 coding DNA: TGTGCCAGCAGCCGTGGACAGCTTCCCTATGGCTACACCTTC.

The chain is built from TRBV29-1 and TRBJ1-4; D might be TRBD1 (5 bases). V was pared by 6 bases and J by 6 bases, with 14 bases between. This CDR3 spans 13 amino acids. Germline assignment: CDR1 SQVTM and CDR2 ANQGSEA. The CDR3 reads CSVGRRLDEKLFF. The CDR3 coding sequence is TGCAGCGTGGGACGAAGATTAGATGAAAAACTGTTTTTT.

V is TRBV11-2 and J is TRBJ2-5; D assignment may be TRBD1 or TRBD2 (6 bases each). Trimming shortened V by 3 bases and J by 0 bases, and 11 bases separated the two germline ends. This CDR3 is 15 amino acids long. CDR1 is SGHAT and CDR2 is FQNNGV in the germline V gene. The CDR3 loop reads CASSFPGAYQETQYF. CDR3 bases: TGTGCCAGCAGCTTTCCGGGGGCCTACCAAGAGACCCAGTACTTC.

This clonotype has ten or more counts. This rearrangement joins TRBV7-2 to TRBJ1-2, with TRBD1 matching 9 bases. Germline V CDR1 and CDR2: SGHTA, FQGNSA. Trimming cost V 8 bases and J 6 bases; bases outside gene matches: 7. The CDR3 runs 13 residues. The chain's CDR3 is CASRGQGSDGYTF. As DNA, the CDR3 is TGTGCCAGCCGGGGACAGGGTAGCGATGGCTACACCTTC.

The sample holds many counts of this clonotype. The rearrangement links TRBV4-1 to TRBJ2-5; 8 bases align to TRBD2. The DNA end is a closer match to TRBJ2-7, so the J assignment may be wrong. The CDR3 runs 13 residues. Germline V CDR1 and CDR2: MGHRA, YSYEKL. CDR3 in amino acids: CASSLGLAYEQYF. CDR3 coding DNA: TGCGCCAGCAGCCTGGGACTAGCCTACGAGCAGTACTTC.

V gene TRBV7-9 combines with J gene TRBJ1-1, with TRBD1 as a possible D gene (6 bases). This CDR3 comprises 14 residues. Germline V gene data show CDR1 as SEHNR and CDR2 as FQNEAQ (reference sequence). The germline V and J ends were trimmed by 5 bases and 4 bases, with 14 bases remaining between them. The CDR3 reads CASSTGRLGTEAFF. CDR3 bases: TGTGCCAGCAGCACAGGGCGGTTGGGCACTGAAGCTTTCTTT.

CDR3 nucleotide sequence: TGCAGTACTTACTCTGGGGCCAACGTCCTGACTTTC. Translation gives CSTYSGANVLTF. This chain uses TRBV20-1 with TRBJ2-6; D is unclear. From germline, CDR1 is DFQATT and CDR2 SNEGSKA (reference sequence). Deletions cut 8 bases from V and 0 bases from J, with 5 bases between. This CDR3 has 12 residues.

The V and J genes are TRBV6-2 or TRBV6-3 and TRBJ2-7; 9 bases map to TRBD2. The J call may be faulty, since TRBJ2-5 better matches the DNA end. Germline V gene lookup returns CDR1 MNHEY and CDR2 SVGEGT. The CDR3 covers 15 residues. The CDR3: CASSHEGTSPETQYF. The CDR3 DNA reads TGTGCCAGCAGTCACGAGGGGACTAGCCCAGAGACCCAGTACTTC.

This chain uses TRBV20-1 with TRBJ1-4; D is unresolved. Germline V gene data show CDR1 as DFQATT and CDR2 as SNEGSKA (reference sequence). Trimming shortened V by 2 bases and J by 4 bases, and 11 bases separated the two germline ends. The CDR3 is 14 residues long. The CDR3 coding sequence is TGCAGTGCTAGACTGAAGCAGTTTAATGAAAAACTGTTTTTT. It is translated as CSARLKQFNEKLFF.

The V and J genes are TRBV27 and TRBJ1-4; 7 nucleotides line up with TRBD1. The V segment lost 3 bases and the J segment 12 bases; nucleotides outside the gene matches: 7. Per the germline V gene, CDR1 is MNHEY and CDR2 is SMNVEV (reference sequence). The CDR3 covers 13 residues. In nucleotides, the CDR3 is TGTGCCAGCAGTTTGTTAGGGGGCGAGGAACTGTTTTTT. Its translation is CASSLLGGEELFF.

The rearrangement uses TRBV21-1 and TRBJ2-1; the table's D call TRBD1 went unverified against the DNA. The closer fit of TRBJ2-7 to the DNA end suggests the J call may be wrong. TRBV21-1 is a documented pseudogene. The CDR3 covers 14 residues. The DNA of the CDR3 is TGTGCCACCAAGAGAAGGGGCACTACCTACGAGCAGTACTTC. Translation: CATKRRGTTYEQYF.

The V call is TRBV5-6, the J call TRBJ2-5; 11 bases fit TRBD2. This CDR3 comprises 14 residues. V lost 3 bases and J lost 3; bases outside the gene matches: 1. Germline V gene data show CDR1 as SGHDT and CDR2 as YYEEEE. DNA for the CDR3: TGTGCCAGCAGCTGGGGACTAGCGGAAGAGACCCAGTACTTC. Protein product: CASSWGLAEETQYF.

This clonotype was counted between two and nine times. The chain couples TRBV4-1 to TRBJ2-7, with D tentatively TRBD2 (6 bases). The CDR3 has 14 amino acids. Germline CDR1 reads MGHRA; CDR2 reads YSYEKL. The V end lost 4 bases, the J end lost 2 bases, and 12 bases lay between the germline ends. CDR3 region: CASSPTRHAYEQYF. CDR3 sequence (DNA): TGCGCCAGCAGCCCGACTAGGCATGCCTACGAGCAGTACTTC.

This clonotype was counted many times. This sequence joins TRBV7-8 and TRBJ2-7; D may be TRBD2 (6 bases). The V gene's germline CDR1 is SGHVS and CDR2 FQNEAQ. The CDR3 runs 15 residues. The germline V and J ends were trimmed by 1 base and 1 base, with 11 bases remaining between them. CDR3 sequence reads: CASSLEAGQSYEQYF. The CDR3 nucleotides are TGTGCCAGCAGCTTAGAGGCGGGGCAGTCCTACGAGCAGTACTTC.